In this sample, the clone carrying this T cell receptor beta chain turned up many times. Its specificity is not known. This sample was included in a study of early T cells in non-severe SARS-CoV-2 infection. Overall study: The input, bulk RNA from unsorted whole blood, was sequenced, and chains were unpaired. Overall study findings and caveats: Matching against VDJdb likely underestimated virus-specific expansions, favoring anti-spike CD8.

Attachment of unique molecular identifiers to individual cDNA molecules was performed. TCRdb re-analysed the 5' RACE reads in MiXCR, keeping a single row per CDR3 protein. The repertoire holds tens of thousands of distinct CDR3 sequences, 5.5% to 6.5% seen once, with roughly 7% in the top ten. The CDR3 runs to 15 residues. Per the germline V gene, CDR1 is SGHTA and CDR2 is FQGNSA. V gave up 3 bases and J gave up 0 bases, with 9 bases separating them. The chain joins TRBV7-2 to TRBJ1-3; a weak D match, TRBD1 (6 bases). The sequence was collected from an adult who was a healthcare worker with PCR-confirmed SARS-CoV-2 infection or an uninfected control (not recorded which). Sequenced material: whole blood. For the CDR3, the DNA is TGTGCCAGCAGCTTCAGACAGGTCTCTGGAAACACCATATATTTT. Protein sequence: CASSFRQVSGNTIYF.